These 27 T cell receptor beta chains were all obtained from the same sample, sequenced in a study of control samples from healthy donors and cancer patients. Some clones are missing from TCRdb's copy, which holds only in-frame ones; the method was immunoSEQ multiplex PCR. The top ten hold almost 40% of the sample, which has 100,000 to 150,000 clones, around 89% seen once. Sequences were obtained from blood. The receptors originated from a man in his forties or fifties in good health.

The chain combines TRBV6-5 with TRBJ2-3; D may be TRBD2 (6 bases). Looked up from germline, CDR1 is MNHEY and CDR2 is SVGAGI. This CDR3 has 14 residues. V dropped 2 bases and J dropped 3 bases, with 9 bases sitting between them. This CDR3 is CASSYVRGTDTQYF. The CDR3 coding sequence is TGTGCCAGCAGTTACGTGCGGGGAACAGATACGCAGTATTTT.

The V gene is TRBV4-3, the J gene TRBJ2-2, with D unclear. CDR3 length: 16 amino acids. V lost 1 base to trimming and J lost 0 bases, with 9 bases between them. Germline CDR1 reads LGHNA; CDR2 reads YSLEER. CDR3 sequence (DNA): TGCGCCAGCAGCCAAGGGGTACCGCCGAACACCGGGGAGCTGTTTTTT. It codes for CASSQGVPPNTGELFF.

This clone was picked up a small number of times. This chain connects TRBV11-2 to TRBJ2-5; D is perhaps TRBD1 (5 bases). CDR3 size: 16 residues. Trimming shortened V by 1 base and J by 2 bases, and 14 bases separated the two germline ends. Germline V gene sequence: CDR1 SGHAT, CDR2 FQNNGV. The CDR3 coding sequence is TGTGCCAGCAGCTTAGCCCTCGACAGTTTTCAAGAGACCCAGTACTTC. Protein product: CASSLALDSFQETQYF.

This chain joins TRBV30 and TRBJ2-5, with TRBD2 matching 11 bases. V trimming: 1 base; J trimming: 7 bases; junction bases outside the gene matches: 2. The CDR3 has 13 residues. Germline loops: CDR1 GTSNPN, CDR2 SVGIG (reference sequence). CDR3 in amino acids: CAWSGLAGRTQYF. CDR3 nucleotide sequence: TGTGCCTGGAGTGGACTAGCGGGGAGGACCCAGTACTTC. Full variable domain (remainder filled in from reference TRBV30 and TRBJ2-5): SQTIHQWPATLVQPVGSPLSLECTVEGTSNPNLYWYRQAAGRGLQLLFYSVGIGQISSEVPQNLSASRPQDRQFILSSKKLLLSDSGFYLCAWSGLAGRTQYFGPGTRLLVL.

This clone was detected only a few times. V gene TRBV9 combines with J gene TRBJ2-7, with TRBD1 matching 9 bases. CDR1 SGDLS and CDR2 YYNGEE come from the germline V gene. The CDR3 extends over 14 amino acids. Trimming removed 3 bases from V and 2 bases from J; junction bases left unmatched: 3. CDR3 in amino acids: CASSAGTGPYEQYF. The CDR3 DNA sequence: TGTGCCAGCAGCGCCGGGACAGGGCCCTACGAGCAGTACTTC. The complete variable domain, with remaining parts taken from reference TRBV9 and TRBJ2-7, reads DSGVTQTPKHLITATGQRVTLRCSPRSGDLSVYWYQQSLDQGLQFLIQYYNGEERAKGNILERFSAQQFPDLHSELNLSSLELGDSALYFCASSAGTGPYEQYFGPGTRLTVT.

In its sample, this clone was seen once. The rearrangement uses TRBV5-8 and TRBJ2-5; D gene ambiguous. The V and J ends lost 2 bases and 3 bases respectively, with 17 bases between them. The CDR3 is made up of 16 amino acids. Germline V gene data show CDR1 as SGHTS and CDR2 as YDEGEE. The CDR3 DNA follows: TGTGCCAGCAGCTTCGGATACAGCAATTTAGAAGAGACCCAGTACTTC. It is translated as CASSFGYSNLEETQYF.

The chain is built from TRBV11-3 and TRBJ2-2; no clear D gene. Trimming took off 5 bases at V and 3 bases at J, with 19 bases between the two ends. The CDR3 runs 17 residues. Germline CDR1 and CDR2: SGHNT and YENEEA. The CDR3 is CASSAALGDTYTGELFF. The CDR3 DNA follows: TGTGCCAGCAGCGCGGCGTTAGGAGACACGTACACCGGGGAGCTGTTTTTT.

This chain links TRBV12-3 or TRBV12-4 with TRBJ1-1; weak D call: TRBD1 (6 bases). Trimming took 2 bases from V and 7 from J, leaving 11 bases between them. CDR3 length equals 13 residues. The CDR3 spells CASSLQGTDEAFF. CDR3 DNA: TGTGCCAGCAGTTTACAGGGGACGGATGAAGCTTTCTTT.

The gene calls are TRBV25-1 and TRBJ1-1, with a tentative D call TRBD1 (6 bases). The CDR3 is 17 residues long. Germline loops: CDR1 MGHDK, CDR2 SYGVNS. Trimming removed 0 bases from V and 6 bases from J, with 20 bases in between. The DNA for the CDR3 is TGTGCCAGCAGTGAATATCCCCTCAGAGAGGGGGAGGCTGAAGCTTTCTTT. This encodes CASSEYPLREGEAEAFF.

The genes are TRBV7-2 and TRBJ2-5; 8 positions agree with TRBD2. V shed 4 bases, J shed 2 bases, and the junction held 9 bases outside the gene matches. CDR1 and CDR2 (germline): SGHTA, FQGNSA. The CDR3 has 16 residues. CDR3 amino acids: CASSSQAGRGQETQYF. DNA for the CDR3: TGTGCCAGCAGCTCGCAGGCCGGGAGGGGGCAAGAGACCCAGTACTTC.

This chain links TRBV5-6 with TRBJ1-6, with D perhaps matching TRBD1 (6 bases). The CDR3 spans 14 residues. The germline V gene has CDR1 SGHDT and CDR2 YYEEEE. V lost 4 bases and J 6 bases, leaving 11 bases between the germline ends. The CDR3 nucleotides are TGTGCCAGCAGCCTGACAGGAAGTAATTCACCCCTCCACTTT. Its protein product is CASSLTGSNSPLHF.

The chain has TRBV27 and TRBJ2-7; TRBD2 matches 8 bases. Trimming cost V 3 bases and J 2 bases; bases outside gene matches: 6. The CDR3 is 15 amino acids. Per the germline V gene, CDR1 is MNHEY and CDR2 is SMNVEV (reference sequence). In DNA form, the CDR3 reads TGTGCCAGCAGTTTTCTCGGCGGGGGGACCTACGAGCAGTACTTC. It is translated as CASSFLGGGTYEQYF.

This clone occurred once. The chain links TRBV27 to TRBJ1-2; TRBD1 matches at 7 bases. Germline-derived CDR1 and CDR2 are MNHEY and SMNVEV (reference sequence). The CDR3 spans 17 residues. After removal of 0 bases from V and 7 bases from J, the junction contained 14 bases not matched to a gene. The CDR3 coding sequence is TGTGCCAGCAGTTTATCGGCGGGGAGGGGGCTCTTGGGTGGCTACACCTTC. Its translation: CASSLSAGRGLLGGYTF.

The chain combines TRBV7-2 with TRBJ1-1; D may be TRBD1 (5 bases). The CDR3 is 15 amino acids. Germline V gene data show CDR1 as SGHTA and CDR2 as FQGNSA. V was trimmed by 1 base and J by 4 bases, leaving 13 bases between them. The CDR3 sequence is CASSLVEGLGTEAFF. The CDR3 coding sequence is TGTGCCAGCAGCTTAGTAGAGGGGTTGGGCACTGAAGCTTTCTTT.

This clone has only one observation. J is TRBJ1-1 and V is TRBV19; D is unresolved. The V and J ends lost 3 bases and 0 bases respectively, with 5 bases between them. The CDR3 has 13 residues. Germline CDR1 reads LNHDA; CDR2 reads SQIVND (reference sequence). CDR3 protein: CASSIDLNTEAFF. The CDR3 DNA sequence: TGTGCCAGTAGTATCGATTTGAACACTGAAGCTTTCTTT.

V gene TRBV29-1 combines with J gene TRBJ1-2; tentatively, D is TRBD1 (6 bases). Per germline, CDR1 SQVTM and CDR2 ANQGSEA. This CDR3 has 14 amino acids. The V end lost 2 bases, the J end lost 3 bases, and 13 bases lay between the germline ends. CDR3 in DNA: TGCAGCGTTGAACGGGGGGGGCTCTACTATGGCTACACCTTC. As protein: CSVERGGLYYGYTF.

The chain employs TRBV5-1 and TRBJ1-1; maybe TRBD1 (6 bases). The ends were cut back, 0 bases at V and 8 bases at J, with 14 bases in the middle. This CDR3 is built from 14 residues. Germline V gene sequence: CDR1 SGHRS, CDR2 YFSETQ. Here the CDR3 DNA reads TGCGCCAGCAGCTTGGGTGCGATCAGGGGAGAAGCTTTCTTT. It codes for CASSLGAIRGEAFF.

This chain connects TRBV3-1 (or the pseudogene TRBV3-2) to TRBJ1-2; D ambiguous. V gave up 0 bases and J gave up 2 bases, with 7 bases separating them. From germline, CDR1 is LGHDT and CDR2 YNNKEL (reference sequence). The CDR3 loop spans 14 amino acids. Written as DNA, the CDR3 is TGTGCCAGCAGCCAAGAGACGGTAAACTATGGCTACACCTTC. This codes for CASSQETVNYGYTF.

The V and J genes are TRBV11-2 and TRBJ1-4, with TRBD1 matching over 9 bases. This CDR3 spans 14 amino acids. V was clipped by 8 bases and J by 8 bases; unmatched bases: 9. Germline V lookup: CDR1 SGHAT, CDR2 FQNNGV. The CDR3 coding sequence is TGTGCCAGCGTTAGGACAGGGGTCAAGGAAAAACTGTTTTTT. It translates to CASVRTGVKEKLFF.

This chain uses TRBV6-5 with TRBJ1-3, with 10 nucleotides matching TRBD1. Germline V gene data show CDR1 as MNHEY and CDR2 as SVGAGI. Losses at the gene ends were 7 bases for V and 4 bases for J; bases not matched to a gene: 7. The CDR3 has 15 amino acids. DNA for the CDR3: TGTGCCAGCATCGGCCGGACAGGGGGAGGAAACACCATATATTTT. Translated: CASIGRTGGGNTIYF.

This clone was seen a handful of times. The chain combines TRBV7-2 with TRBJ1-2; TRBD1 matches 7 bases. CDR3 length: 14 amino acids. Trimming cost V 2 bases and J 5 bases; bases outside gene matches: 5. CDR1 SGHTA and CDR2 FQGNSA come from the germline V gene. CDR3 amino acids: CASSLQGEGYGYTF. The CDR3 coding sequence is TGTGCCAGCAGCTTACAGGGGGAAGGGTATGGCTACACCTTC.

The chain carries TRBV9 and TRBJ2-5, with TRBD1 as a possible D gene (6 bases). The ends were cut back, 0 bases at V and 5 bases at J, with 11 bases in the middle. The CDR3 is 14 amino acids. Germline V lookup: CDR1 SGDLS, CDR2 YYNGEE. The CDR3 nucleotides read TGTGCCAGCAGCGTAGGGCAGGGGTGGGAGACCCAGTACTTC. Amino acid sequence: CASSVGQGWETQYF.

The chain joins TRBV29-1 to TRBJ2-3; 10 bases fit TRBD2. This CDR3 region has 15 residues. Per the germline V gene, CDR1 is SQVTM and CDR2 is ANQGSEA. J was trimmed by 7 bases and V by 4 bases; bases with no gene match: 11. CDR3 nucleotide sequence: TGCAGCGTTGTGTCGGCTAGCGGGGGAGGGTATACGCAGTATTTT. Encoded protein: CSVVSASGGGYTQYF.

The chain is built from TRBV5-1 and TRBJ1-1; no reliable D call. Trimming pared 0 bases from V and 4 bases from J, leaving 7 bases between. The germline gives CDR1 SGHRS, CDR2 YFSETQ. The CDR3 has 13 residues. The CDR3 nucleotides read TGCGCCAGCAGCTTGGAGTGGGGCACTGAAGCTTTCTTT. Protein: CASSLEWGTEAFF.

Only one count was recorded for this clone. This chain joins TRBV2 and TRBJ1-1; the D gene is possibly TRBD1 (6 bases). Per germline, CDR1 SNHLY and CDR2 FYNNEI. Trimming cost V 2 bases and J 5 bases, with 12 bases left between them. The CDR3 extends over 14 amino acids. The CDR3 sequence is CASSEKRQGTEAFF. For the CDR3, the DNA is TGTGCCAGCAGTGAAAAAAGGCAGGGGACTGAAGCTTTCTTT.

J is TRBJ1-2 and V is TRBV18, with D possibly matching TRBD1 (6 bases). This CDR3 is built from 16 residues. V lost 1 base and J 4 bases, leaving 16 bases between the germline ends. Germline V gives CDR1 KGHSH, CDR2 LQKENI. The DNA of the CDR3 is TGTGCCAGCTCACCACTCGGACAGAGGTCCGGCTATGGCTACACCTTC. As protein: CASSPLGQRSGYGYTF.

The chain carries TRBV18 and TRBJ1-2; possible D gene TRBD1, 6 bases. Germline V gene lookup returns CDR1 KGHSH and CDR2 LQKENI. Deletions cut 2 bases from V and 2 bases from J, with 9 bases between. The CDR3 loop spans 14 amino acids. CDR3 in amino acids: CASSPDGQNYGYTF. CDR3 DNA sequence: TGTGCCAGCTCACCAGACGGACAGAACTATGGCTACACCTTC.